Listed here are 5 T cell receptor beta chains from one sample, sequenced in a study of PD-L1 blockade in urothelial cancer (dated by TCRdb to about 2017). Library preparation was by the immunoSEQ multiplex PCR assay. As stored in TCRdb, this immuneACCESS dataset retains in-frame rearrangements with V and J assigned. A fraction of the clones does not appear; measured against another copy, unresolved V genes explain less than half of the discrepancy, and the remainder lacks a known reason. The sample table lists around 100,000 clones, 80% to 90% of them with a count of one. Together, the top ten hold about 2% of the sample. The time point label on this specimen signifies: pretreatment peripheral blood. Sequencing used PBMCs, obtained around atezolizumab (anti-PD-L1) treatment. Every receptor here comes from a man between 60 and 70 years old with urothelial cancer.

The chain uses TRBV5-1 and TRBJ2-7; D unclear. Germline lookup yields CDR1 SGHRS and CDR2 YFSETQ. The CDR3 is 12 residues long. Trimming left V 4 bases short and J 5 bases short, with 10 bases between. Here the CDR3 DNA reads TGCGCCAGCAGCGAGCCCCCGGACGAGCAGTACTTC. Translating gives CASSEPPDEQYF.

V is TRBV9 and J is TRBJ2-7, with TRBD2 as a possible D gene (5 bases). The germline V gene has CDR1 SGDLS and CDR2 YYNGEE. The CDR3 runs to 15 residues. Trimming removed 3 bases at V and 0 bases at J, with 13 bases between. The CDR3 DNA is TGTGCCAGCAGCGAGGAGGACGGTTACTCCTACGAGCAGTACTTC. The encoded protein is CASSEEDGYSYEQYF.

CDR3 coding DNA: TGTGCCAGCAGCTTTTACGACAGGATCTATGGCTACACCTTC. This sequence encodes CASSFYDRIYGYTF. The chain uses TRBV7-2 and TRBJ1-2; tentative D call: TRBD1 (6 bases). Trimming took off 3 bases at V and 4 bases at J, with 12 bases between the two ends. CDR1 and CDR2 from the germline V gene are SGHTA and FQGNSA. The CDR3 spans 14 residues.

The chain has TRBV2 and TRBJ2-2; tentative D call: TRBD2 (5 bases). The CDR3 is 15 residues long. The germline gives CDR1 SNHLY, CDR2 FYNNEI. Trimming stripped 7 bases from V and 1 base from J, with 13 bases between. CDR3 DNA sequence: TGTGCCAGCAAGCGAGGGCGGGTGAACACCGGGGAGCTGTTTTTT. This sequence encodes CASKRGRVNTGELFF. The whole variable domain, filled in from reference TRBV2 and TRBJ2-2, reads EPEVTQTPSHQVTQMGQEVILRCVPISNHLYFYWYRQILGQKVEFLVSFYNNEISEKSEIFDDQFSVERPDGSNFTLKIRSTKLEDSAMYFCASKRGRVNTGELFFGEGSRLTVL.

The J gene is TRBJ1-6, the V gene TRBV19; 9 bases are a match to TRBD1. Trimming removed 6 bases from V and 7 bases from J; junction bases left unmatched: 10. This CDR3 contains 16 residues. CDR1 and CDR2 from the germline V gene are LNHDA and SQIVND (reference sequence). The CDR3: CASSKTPGQGNSPLHF. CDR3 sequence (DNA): TGTGCCAGTAGCAAAACCCCGGGACAGGGCAATTCACCCCTCCACTTT.